This T cell receptor (beta chain) came from a study of Ad26.COV2.S vaccination and SARS-CoV-2 variants. Trimming cost V 1 base and J 6 bases, with 16 bases left between them. The CDR3 extends over 15 amino acids. The germline CDR1 and CDR2 sequences are LGHNA and YNFKEQ. The sample's treatment: some 20 received Ad26.COV2.S at low or high dose, single or two shots; about 5 received placebo; per-sample allocation not given. Collection of the samples took place on day 63 after the first injection of vaccine or placebo. The individual, an adult aged 18-55 years, was a donor in Boston. Some clones are missing from TCRdb's copy, which holds only in-frame ones; the method was immunoSEQ multiplex PCR. The sample gives hundreds of thousands of clones, roughly 85% of which show up once; about 7.4% is in the top ten. This clone showed up just once.

Sequences were derived from peripheral blood, sampled in a trial of Ad26.COV2.S vaccine versus placebo. The receptor's source is a person between 18 and 60 years old who received the Ad26.COV2.S COVID-19 vaccine or a placebo. The chain carries TRBV4-2 and TRBJ2-7, with D possibly being TRBD1 or TRBD2 (6 bases each). This CDR3 is CASSQGRGGLLEQYF. CDR3 in DNA: TGTGCCAGCAGCCAAGGGAGAGGGGGACTTCTCGAGCAGTACTTC.